This T cell receptor (beta chain) is from a study of control samples from healthy donors and cancer patients. Germline CDR1 is SEHNR and CDR2 is FQNEAQ (reference sequence). Trimming took 1 base from V and 4 from J, leaving 8 bases between them. The CDR3 is 13 amino acids. Sequenced by immunoSEQ multiplex PCR; TCRdb stores in-frame clones only, minus some. The sample lists around 170,000 clones, 90% seen once, with just over 1.4% in the top ten. Sequences were obtained from blood. The receptor's source is a woman between 50 and 59 years old in good health. The chain is built from TRBV7-9 and TRBJ2-7; TRBD1 might be the D (5 bases). CDR3 nucleotides: TGTGCCAGCAGCTTAGGACAGTTATACGAGCAGTACTTC. It translates to CASSLGQLYEQYF. Variable domain in full (rest from reference TRBV7-9 and TRBJ2-7): DTGVSQNPRHKITKRGQNVTFRCDPISEHNRLYWYRQTLGQGPEFLTYFQNEAQLEKSRLLSDRFSAERPKGSFSTLEIQRTEQGDSAMYLCASSLGQLYEQYFGPGTRLTVT.